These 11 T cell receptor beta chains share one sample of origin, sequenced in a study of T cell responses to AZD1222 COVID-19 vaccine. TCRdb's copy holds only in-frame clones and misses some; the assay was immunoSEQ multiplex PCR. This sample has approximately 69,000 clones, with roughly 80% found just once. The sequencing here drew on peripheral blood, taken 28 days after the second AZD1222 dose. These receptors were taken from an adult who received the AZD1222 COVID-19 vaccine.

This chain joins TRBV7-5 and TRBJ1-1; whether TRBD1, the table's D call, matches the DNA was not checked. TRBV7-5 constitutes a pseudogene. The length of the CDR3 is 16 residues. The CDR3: CARSFGQGGMNTEAFF. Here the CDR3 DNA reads TGTGCCAGAAGCTTCGGACAGGGGGGCATGAACACTGAAGCTTTCTTT.

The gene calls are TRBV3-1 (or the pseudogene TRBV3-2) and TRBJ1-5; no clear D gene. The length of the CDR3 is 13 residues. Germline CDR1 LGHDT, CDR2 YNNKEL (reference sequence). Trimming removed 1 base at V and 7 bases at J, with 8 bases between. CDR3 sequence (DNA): TGTGCCAGCAGCCAAGGACGATACCAGCCCCAGCATTTT. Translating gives CASSQGRYQPQHF.

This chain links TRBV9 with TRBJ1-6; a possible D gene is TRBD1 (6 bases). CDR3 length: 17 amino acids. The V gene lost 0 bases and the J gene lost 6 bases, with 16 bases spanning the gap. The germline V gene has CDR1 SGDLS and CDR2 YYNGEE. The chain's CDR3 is CASSVASGGRGNSPLHF. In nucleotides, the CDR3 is TGTGCCAGCAGCGTAGCATCGGGGGGCCGGGGTAATTCACCCCTCCACTTT.

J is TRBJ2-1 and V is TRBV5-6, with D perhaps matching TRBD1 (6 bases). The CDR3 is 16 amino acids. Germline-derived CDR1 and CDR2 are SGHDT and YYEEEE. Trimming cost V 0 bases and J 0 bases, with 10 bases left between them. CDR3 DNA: TGTGCCAGCAGCTTGGAGGGGGTTAGCTCCTACAATGAGCAGTTCTTC. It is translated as CASSLEGVSSYNEQFF.

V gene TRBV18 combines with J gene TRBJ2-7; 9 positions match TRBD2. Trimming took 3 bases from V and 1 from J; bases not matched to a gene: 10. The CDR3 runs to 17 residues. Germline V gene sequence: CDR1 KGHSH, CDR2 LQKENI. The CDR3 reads CASSPVSSSGKSYEQYF. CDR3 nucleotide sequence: TGTGCCAGCTCACCGGTGTCGTCTAGCGGGAAGTCCTACGAGCAGTACTTC.

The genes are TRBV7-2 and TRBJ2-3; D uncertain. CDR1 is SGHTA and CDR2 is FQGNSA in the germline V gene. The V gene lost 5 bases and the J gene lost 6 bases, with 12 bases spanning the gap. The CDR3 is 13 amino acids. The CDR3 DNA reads TGTGCCAGCAGCCCAAGGCGTACGGATACGCAGTATTTT. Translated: CASSPRRTDTQYF.

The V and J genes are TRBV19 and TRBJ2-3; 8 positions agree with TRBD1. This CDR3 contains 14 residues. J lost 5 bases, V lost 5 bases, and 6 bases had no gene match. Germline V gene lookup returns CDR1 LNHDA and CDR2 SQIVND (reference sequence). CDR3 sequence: CASSRQGREDTQYF. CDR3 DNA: TGTGCCAGTAGTCGACAGGGGCGTGAAGATACGCAGTATTTT.

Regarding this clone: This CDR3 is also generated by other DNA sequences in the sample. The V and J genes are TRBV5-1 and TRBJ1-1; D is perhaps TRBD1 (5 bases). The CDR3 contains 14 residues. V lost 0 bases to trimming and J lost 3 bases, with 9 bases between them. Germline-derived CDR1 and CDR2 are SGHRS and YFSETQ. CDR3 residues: CASSLAGSDTEAFF. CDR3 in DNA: TGCGCCAGCAGCTTGGCAGGGTCGGACACTGAAGCTTTCTTT.

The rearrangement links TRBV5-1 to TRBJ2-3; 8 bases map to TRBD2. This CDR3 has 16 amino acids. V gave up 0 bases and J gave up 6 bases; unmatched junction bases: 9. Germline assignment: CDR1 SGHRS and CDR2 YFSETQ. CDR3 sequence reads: CASSLALAGMADTQYF. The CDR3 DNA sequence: TGCGCCAGCAGCTTGGCCTTAGCGGGGATGGCGGATACGCAGTATTTT.

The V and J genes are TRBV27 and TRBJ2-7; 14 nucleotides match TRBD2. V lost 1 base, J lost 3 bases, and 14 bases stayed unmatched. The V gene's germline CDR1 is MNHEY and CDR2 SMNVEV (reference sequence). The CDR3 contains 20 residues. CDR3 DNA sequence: TGTGCCAGCAGTTTATTGCGGGGGACTAGCGGGAGCCTGACGCTCTACGAGCAGTACTTC. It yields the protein CASSLLRGTSGSLTLYEQYF.

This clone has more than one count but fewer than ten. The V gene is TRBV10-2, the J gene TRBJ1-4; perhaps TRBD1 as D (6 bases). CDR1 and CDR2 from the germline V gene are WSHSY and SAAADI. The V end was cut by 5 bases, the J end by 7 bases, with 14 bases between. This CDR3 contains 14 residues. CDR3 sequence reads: CASSRQPQGEKLFF. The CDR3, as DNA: TGCGCCAGCAGTAGACAGCCACAGGGTGAAAAACTGTTTTTT.